The rows below give T cell receptor beta chains drawn from one sample of a study of OX40 agonist ivuxolimab in advanced cancers. TCRdb's copy holds only in-frame clones and misses some; the assay was immunoSEQ multiplex PCR. The table lists tens of thousands of clones, approximately 90% of them singletons. The sample consisted of CD4+ or CD8+ T cells sorted from blood, taken in a trial of the OX40 agonist ivuxolimab. These receptors originate from an adult with an advanced solid tumor such as melanoma, head and neck, liver or kidney cancer. Each CDR3 is given with its conserved first and last residue. A D gene is named only where the DNA matches it firmly. Clone size is not always given. Where it is, it says once, few, many or a class for expanded clones.

clone_size: -; v_call: TRBV18; d_call: TRBD2; j_call: TRBJ2-7; cdr3_aa: CASSPLGGSGTYEQYF; cdr3_nt: TGTGCCAGCTCACCATTGGGAGGGAGTGGGACCTACGAGCAGTACTTC
clone_size: few; v_call: TRBV7-9; d_call: -; j_call: TRBJ1-1; cdr3_aa: CASSSGDLEAFF; cdr3_nt: TGTGCCAGCAGCTCAGGGGACCTTGAAGCTTTCTTT
clone_size: -; v_call: TRBV5-6; d_call: TRBD1; j_call: TRBJ1-4; cdr3_aa: CASSFRDRNEKLFF; cdr3_nt: TGTGCCAGCAGCTTCCGGGACAGGAATGAAAAACTGTTTTTT
clone_size: -; v_call: TRBV11-3; d_call: -; j_call: TRBJ1-1; cdr3_aa: CASSLDYRAEAFF; cdr3_nt: TGTGCCAGCAGCTTAGATTATAGGGCTGAAGCTTTCTTT
clone_size: -; v_call: TRBV19; d_call: -; j_call: TRBJ2-1; cdr3_aa: CASIRGNSYNEQFF; cdr3_nt: TGTGCCAGTATTAGGGGAAACTCCTACAATGAGCAGTTCTTC
clone_size: few; v_call: TRBV7-2; d_call: TRBD2; j_call: TRBJ2-2; cdr3_aa: CASSLGGSGDPSTGELFF; cdr3_nt: TGTGCCAGCAGCTTAGGGGGTAGCGGGGACCCGAGCACCGGGGAGCTGTTTTTT
clone_size: -; v_call: TRBV11-2; d_call: -; j_call: TRBJ2-3; cdr3_aa: CASSLDGMGAVGTDTQYF; cdr3_nt: TGTGCCAGCAGCTTAGATGGGATGGGGGCGGTAGGCACAGATACGCAGTATTTT
clone_size: -; v_call: TRBV30; d_call: TRBD2; j_call: TRBJ2-3; cdr3_aa: CAWSPEGLASTDTQYF; cdr3_nt: TGTGCCTGGAGTCCGGAGGGACTAGCCAGCACAGATACGCAGTATTTT
clone_size: once; v_call: TRBV18; d_call: -; j_call: TRBJ1-1; cdr3_aa: CASSLQENTEAFF; cdr3_nt: TGTGCCAGCTCTCTACAGGAGAACACTGAAGCTTTCTTT
clone_size: -; v_call: TRBV6-1; d_call: TRBD2; j_call: TRBJ2-2; cdr3_aa: CASRLAADTGELFF; cdr3_nt: TGTGCCAGTCGCCTAGCGGCGGACACCGGGGAGCTGTTTTTT
clone_size: few; v_call: TRBV2; d_call: -; j_call: TRBJ1-2; cdr3_aa: CASREGSYGYTF; cdr3_nt: TGTGCCAGCAGAGAGGGATCCTATGGCTACACCTTC
clone_size: -; v_call: TRBV19; d_call: -; j_call: TRBJ1-3; cdr3_aa: CASQAMAASGNTIYF; cdr3_nt: TGTGCGTCCCAGGCCATGGCAGCCTCTGGAAACACCATATATTTT
clone_size: -; v_call: TRBV2; d_call: -; j_call: TRBJ1-1; cdr3_aa: CASSELAGKNTEAFF; cdr3_nt: TGTGCCAGCAGTGAATTGGCCGGTAAGAACACTGAAGCTTTCTTT
clone_size: -; v_call: TRBV7-4; d_call: TRBD2; j_call: TRBJ2-2; cdr3_aa: CASSLFTSGRPRTGELFF; cdr3_nt: TGTGCCAGCAGCTTATTCACTAGCGGGAGGCCAAGGACCGGGGAGCTGTTTTTT
clone_size: -; v_call: TRBV30; d_call: -; j_call: TRBJ2-4; cdr3_aa: CATSQEAQNIQYF; cdr3_nt: TGTGCCACATCCCAAGAGGCCCAAAACATTCAGTACTTC
clone_size: few; v_call: TRBV19; d_call: TRBD2; j_call: TRBJ2-1; cdr3_aa: CASSPGGAGVTVYNEQFF; cdr3_nt: TGTGCCAGTAGCCCTGGGGGAGCGGGGGTTACAGTCTACAATGAGCAGTTCTTC
clone_size: once; v_call: TRBV28; d_call: -; j_call: TRBJ1-5; cdr3_aa: CASEITGSPPQPQHF; cdr3_nt: TGTGCCAGCGAAATCACGGGTTCCCCCCCGCAGCCCCAGCATTTT
clone_size: -; v_call: TRBV19; d_call: TRBD1; j_call: TRBJ1-2; cdr3_aa: CASRTGLRDREGYTF; cdr3_nt: TGTGCCAGTAGGACGGGCCTCCGGGACAGGGAAGGCTACACCTTC
clone_size: -; v_call: TRBV28; d_call: -; j_call: TRBJ1-1; cdr3_aa: CASFPGGGLVNTEAFF; cdr3_nt: TGTGCCAGCTTCCCCGGGGGGGGCCTCGTGAACACTGAAGCTTTCTTT
clone_size: -; v_call: TRBV6-1; d_call: -; j_call: TRBJ2-7; cdr3_aa: CASSQNRDQYF; cdr3_nt: TGTGCCAGCAGTCAGAACAGGGACCAGTACTTC
clone_size: -; v_call: TRBV10-2; d_call: -; j_call: TRBJ1-5; cdr3_aa: CASGGNSNQPQHF; cdr3_nt: TGCGCCAGCGGGGGAAATAGCAATCAGCCCCAGCATTTT